The rows below give T cell receptor beta chains drawn from one sample of a study of cytomegalovirus exposure and HLA in healthy donors. Generated by immunoSEQ multiplex PCR, the TCRdb table keeps only in-frame clones and is missing some. Among about 150,000 clones listed, roughly 80% were seen once. Specimen: PBMCs. Receptor source: a man in his forties or fifties in good health and CMV-seropositive. CDR3s include the opening cysteine and the closing phenylalanine or tryptophan. The D gene is left open where the match is weak. Rows may omit the clone size; those that give it use once, few, many or a size class.

J gene	D gene	clone size	V gene	CDR3 DNA	CDR3 protein
TRBJ2-4	TRBD2	NA	TRBV28	TGTGCCAGCAGCCCTAGCGGGGACCTTCTAAACATTCAGTACTTC	CASSPSGDLLNIQYF
TRBJ2-2	NA	NA	TRBV6-1	TGTGCCAGCAGGTCCCAGGGGGGTCCCGGGGAGCTGTTTTTT	CASRSQGGPGELFF
TRBJ1-5	TRBD1	NA	TRBV4-3	TGCGCCAGCAGCCATGATGTGACAGGGGGGGATCAGCCCCAGCATTTT	CASSHDVTGGDQPQHF
TRBJ2-1	NA	NA	TRBV28	TGTGCCAGCAGTCAGACTCCAGTTAACTACAATGAGCAGTTCTTC	CASSQTPVNYNEQFF
TRBJ1-1	NA	NA	TRBV2	TGTGCCAGCAGTGTGCGGGCTATGAACACTGAAGCTTTCTTT	CASSVRAMNTEAFF
TRBJ2-1	NA	NA	TRBV4-3	TGCGCCAGCAGCTTCGTGGGGCTCAATGAGCAGTTCTTC	CASSFVGLNEQFF
TRBJ1-1	NA	NA	TRBV6-5	TGTGCCAGCAGTTACTCGGGTCGAGATGAGGACACTGAAGCTTTCTTT	CASSYSGRDEDTEAFF
TRBJ2-7	NA	few	TRBV6-1	TGTGCCAGCAGGCCCCCTCTCGAGTGGGAGCAGTACTTC	CASRPPLEWEQYF
TRBJ2-6	NA	NA	TRBV19	TGTGCCAGCCTTGATCCGGGAAGACGCTCTGGGGCCAACGTCCTGACTTTC	CASLDPGRRSGANVLTF
TRBJ2-6	NA	NA	TRBV18	TGTGCCAGCTCACCGCTAACGTGGGGGGCCAACGTCCTGACTTTC	CASSPLTWGANVLTF
TRBJ1-2	NA	NA	TRBV6-4	TGTGCCAGCAGAGGGGATGGCTACACCTTC	CASRGDGYTF
TRBJ2-7	TRBD2	NA	TRBV5-1	TGCGCCAGCAGCTCCAGGACTAGCGGGGGGGCCTCCTACGAGCAGTACTTC	CASSSRTSGGASYEQYF
TRBJ1-4	NA	NA	TRBV9	TGTGCCAGCAGCGGCGGGGGTAATGAAAAACTGTTTTTT	CASSGGGNEKLFF
TRBJ2-7	NA	NA	TRBV6-6	TGTGCCAGCACCCCGGGGAACGAGCAGTACTTC	CASTPGNEQYF
TRBJ1-2	NA	NA	TRBV4-1	TGCGCCAGCAGCCAAGATGGCTCTGCTAACTATGGCTACACCTTC	CASSQDGSANYGYTF
TRBJ2-5	TRBD1	NA	TRBV27	TGTGCCAGCAGTTTCCGGACAGGGGCCGAGACCCAGTACTTC	CASSFRTGAETQYF
TRBJ2-3	NA	NA	TRBV19	TGTGCCAGTAGTACCAGAACGGGGTTGACTAGCACAGATACGCAGTATTTT	CASSTRTGLTSTDTQYF
TRBJ1-2	TRBD1	NA	TRBV9	TGTGCCAGCAGCGCCAGGACAGGGGGTGGCTACACCTTC	CASSARTGGGYTF
TRBJ1-4	NA	NA	TRBV28	TGTGCCAGCAGTCCATCTACAGGGAGTGAAAAACTGTTTTTT	CASSPSTGSEKLFF
TRBJ1-3	NA	NA	TRBV12-2	TGTGCAAGTCCGCAGACGGGGGGACAGGGTGAAAACACCATATATTTT	CASPQTGGQGENTIYF
TRBJ1-1	NA	NA	TRBV29-1	TGCAGCCATAGAGAGGTTATGAACACTGAAGCTTTCTTT	CSHREVMNTEAFF
TRBJ2-7	NA	NA	TRBV18	TGTGCCAGCTCACCACCGGGACTCAGCTCCTACGAGCAGTACTTC	CASSPPGLSSYEQYF
TRBJ2-5	NA	NA	TRBV6-6	TGTGCCAGCACCTTGGGGGGTATACAAGAGACCCAGTACTTC	CASTLGGIQETQYF
TRBJ1-2	TRBD1	NA	TRBV7-2	TGTGCCAGCAGCTTACCGGGACAGGGTAGCTACACCTTC	CASSLPGQGSYTF
TRBJ2-7	TRBD1	once	TRBV25-1	TGTGCCAGCAGTGAATTGGGACAGGGGAATTCCGTCTACGAGCAGTACTTC	CASSELGQGNSVYEQYF
TRBJ2-1	TRBD2	NA	TRBV6-1	TGTGCCAGCACGGGGGGGCGGGGCAATGAGCAGTTCTTC	CASTGGRGNEQFF
TRBJ2-2	NA	NA	TRBV5-4	TGTGCCAGCGGGCAGAACACCGGGGAGCTGTTTTTT	CASGQNTGELFF
TRBJ2-1	TRBD2	NA	TRBV29-1	TGCAGCGTTAGACTAGCGGGAGAGGGGTATGAGCAGTTCTTC	CSVRLAGEGYEQFF
TRBJ2-1	TRBD2	once	TRBV30	TGTGCCTGGATGGGGAGGGAACCCTACAATGAGCAGTTCTTC	CAWMGREPYNEQFF
TRBJ2-3	NA	NA	TRBV10-3	TGTGCCATCAGCGGACAGGGAGGGACAGATACGCAGTATTTT	CAISGQGGTDTQYF
TRBJ1-5	NA	NA	TRBV5-1	TGCGCCAGCAGCCCCGACAGTAGCAATCAGCCCCAGCATTTT	CASSPDSSNQPQHF
TRBJ2-5	NA	NA	TRBV6-1	TGTGCCAGCACCGACGTTGGCGGCCAAGAGACCCAGTACTTC	CASTDVGGQETQYF
TRBJ2-3	TRBD2	NA	TRBV28	TGTGCCAGCCGGCTCGGGGGCAATAGCGGGGATCGCACAGATACGCAGTATTTT	CASRLGGNSGDRTDTQYF
TRBJ2-3	TRBD2	NA	TRBV27	TGTGCCAGCAGTTTATCGGGACTACTAGCGGGATACACAGATACGCAGTATTTT	CASSLSGLLAGYTDTQYF
TRBJ1-5	NA	NA	TRBV19	TGTGCCACAGGACTGATCAATCAGCCCCAGCATTTT	CATGLINQPQHF
TRBJ1-1	TRBD1	NA	TRBV18	TGTGCCAGCTCCCGGGACAGGGCGTCGGCTGAAGCTTTCTTT	CASSRDRASAEAFF
TRBJ2-1	NA	NA	TRBV5-1	TGCGCCAGCAGCTTGGGACTGCCGAACAATGAGCAGTTCTTC	CASSLGLPNNEQFF
TRBJ2-1	TRBD2	NA	TRBV9	TGTGCCAGCAGCGTAGGGCCCGGGACTAGCGGGAGAGGGGAGCAGTTCTTC	CASSVGPGTSGRGEQFF
TRBJ2-7	TRBD2	NA	TRBV9	TGTGCCAGCAGCGTAGCGACTAGCGGTATCTACGAGCAGTACTTC	CASSVATSGIYEQYF
TRBJ2-7	NA	NA	TRBV6-5	TGTGCCAGCAGTTACTCGAGTTCGGGCAGGGCCTACGAGCAGTACTTC	CASSYSSSGRAYEQYF
TRBJ1-2	NA	NA	TRBV7-8	TGTGCCAGCAGCTTAGGCCTGGGACACGGGAATGGCTACACCTTC	CASSLGLGHGNGYTF
TRBJ2-2	TRBD2	once	TRBV9	TGTGCCAGCAGCGTAGCGGGGGGGAACACCGGGGAGCTGTTTTTT	CASSVAGGNTGELFF
TRBJ2-1	NA	NA	TRBV10-3	TGTGCCATCAGTGAGGGAGTCGGCTACAATGAGCAGTTCTTC	CAISEGVGYNEQFF
TRBJ1-5	TRBD1	NA	TRBV6-6	TGTGCCAGCAGTCCACCGGGACAGGGTGCCCAGCCCCAGCATTTT	CASSPPGQGAQPQHF
TRBJ2-2	TRBD2	NA	TRBV9	TGTGCCAGCAGCGTAGTAGTAGCGGGGTCCACCGGGGAGCTGTTTTTT	CASSVVVAGSTGELFF
TRBJ2-3	TRBD2	NA	TRBV10-3	TGTGCCATCAGGCGCGGGGGAAACACAGATACGCAGTATTTT	CAIRRGGNTDTQYF
TRBJ1-2	NA	NA	TRBV7-2	TGTGCCAGCAGCTTAGCCAACACAGGTGCTAACTATGGCTACACCTTC	CASSLANTGANYGYTF
TRBJ1-2	TRBD1	NA	TRBV28	TGTGCCAGCAGTACAGGGGCTAACTATGGCTACACCTTC	CASSTGANYGYTF
TRBJ2-2	TRBD2	NA	TRBV6-5	TGTGCCACCAGGACTAGCGGGGTAAACACCGGGGAGCTGTTTTTT	CATRTSGVNTGELFF
TRBJ1-2	TRBD1	NA	TRBV6-5	TGTGCCAGCAGTAGACAGGGGGCATCATATGGCTACACCTTC	CASSRQGASYGYTF
TRBJ2-1	TRBD1	NA	TRBV5-1	TGCGCCAGCAGCTTGGGCGGACAGGGTTTCAATGAGCAGTTCTTC	CASSLGGQGFNEQFF
TRBJ1-5	NA	NA	TRBV5-6	TGTGCCAGCAGCTTGGTGGATGGGACACGCTCGGGACCCCAGCATTTT	CASSLVDGTRSGPQHF
TRBJ1-5	NA	NA	TRBV15	TGTGCCACCAGCAGGACAGTTAGCAATCAGCCCCAGCATTTT	CATSRTVSNQPQHF
TRBJ1-6	TRBD1	NA	TRBV7-9	TGTGCCAGCAGCGCCAACAGGGGGCCGAATTCACCCCTCCACTTT	CASSANRGPNSPLHF
TRBJ2-1	NA	NA	TRBV2	TGTGCCAGCAGTGAGGAGCTAGAATTCGCCAATGAGCAGTTCTTC	CASSEELEFANEQFF
TRBJ1-1	NA	NA	TRBV6-5	TGTGCCAGCACCCCGGCGGCGAACACTGAAGCTTTCTTT	CASTPAANTEAFF
TRBJ2-1	TRBD2	NA	TRBV29-1	TGCAGCGTTGTAAGCGGGGGGGCCTTCGACAATGAGCAGTTCTTC	CSVVSGGAFDNEQFF
TRBJ2-7	TRBD1	few	TRBV28	TGTGCCAGCAGTTCTTCCGGGACAGGGGGTTACGAGCAGTACTTC	CASSSSGTGGYEQYF
TRBJ2-2	NA	NA	TRBV9	TGTGCCAGCAGCGTATACCAGGGCGCCGGGGAGCTGTTTTTT	CASSVYQGAGELFF